One and the same sample provided the 5 T cell receptor beta chains below, sequenced in a study of T cell changes during pregnancy in multiple sclerosis. Here immunoSEQ multiplex PCR was the method, and the copy in TCRdb shows in-frame clones only, minus some. The table shows under 55,000 clones, with 90% to 95% occurring only once. The specimen comprised peripheral blood, sampled in the second trimester of pregnancy. Source of these receptors: a female donor with multiple sclerosis, enrolled in a pregnancy study.

This chain uses TRBV5-1 with TRBJ2-3, with unresolved D. The length of the CDR3 is 13 residues. Germline CDR1 SGHRS, CDR2 YFSETQ. Trimming removed 0 bases from V and 5 bases from J, with 7 bases in between. The CDR3 DNA sequence: TGCGCCAGCAGCTTGGTTCCCGGAGATACGCAGTATTTT. It codes for CASSLVPGDTQYF.

The chain links TRBV6-4 to TRBJ2-1; D gene unclear. CDR3 size: 13 residues. Trimming took off 0 bases at V and 10 bases at J, with 10 bases between the two ends. Germline CDR1 reads MRHNA; CDR2 reads SNTAGT. The CDR3 coding sequence is TGTGCCAGCAGTGACTCAGACTCCAAGGAGCAGTTCTTC. Its protein is CASSDSDSKEQFF.

The genes are TRBV7-3 and TRBJ2-1, with 9 bases matching TRBD2. Germline V gene lookup returns CDR1 SGHTA and CDR2 FQGTGA. This CDR3 region has 14 residues. After removal of 3 bases from V and 7 bases from J, the junction contained 4 bases not matched to a gene. CDR3 sequence (DNA): TGTGCCAGCAGCTTCGGGACTAGCTTGAATGAGCAGTTCTTC. The encoded protein is CASSFGTSLNEQFF.

The chain is built from TRBV2 and TRBJ2-3; TRBD2 agrees at 10 bases. The CDR3 length is 15 residues. Germline V gives CDR1 SNHLY, CDR2 FYNNEI. V lost 7 bases and J lost 6; bases outside the gene matches: 10. Written as DNA, the CDR3 is TGTGCCAGCACGAAGCTAACTAGCGGGACGGATACGCAGTATTTT. Protein sequence: CASTKLTSGTDTQYF.

This chain links TRBV4-3 with TRBJ2-2; 10 bases line up with TRBD2. From germline, CDR1 is LGHNA and CDR2 YSLEER. This CDR3 is 17 amino acids long. The J segment lost 5 bases and the V segment lost 7 bases, leaving 13 bases of the junction unmatched. CDR3 in amino acids: CASTPSGRITGTGELFF. CDR3 DNA sequence: TGCGCCAGCACCCCTAGCGGGAGAATTACAGGAACCGGGGAGCTGTTTTTT.